The 17 T cell receptor beta chains below all came from one sample that was sequenced in a study of graft-versus-host responses after intestinal transplantation. TCRdb's copy holds only in-frame clones and misses some; the assay was immunoSEQ multiplex PCR. The sample carries over 100,000 clones, around nine tenths recorded once. Antigens of these TCRs are unknown. This specimen was unstimulated CD4+ T cells sorted from spleen or lymph node cells, taken before transplant. The receptors were gathered from a human donor who was the organ donor for an intestinal transplant.

The chain links TRBV9 to TRBJ1-2; no reliable D call. V lost 0 bases, J lost 7 bases, and 4 bases lay in between. Germline loops: CDR1 SGDLS, CDR2 YYNGEE. The CDR3 covers 11 residues. For the CDR3, the DNA is TGTGCCAGCAGCGTAGGTTTTGGCTACACCTTC. Translated: CASSVGFGYTF.

The chain joins TRBV5-1 to TRBJ2-7; 9 bases match TRBD2. Germline CDR1 reads SGHRS; CDR2 reads YFSETQ. J was trimmed by 4 bases and V by 1 base; bases with no gene match: 15. The CDR3 totals 18 residues. In DNA, the CDR3 is TGCGCCAGCAGCTTGAAATCGGGTTCGACTAGCGGAGGGTACGAGCAGTACTTC. It codes for CASSLKSGSTSGGYEQYF.

V gene TRBV14 combines with J gene TRBJ1-3; TRBD1 matches 8 bases. CDR3 length: 16 residues. After removal of 3 bases from V and 2 bases from J, the junction contained 6 bases not matched to a gene. Germline assignment: CDR1 SGHDN and CDR2 FVKESK. The CDR3 DNA reads as TGTGCCAGCAGCCACTTCGTACAGGGGGCTGGAAACACCATATATTTT. It encodes CASSHFVQGAGNTIYF.

As DNA, the CDR3 is TGTGCCACCAGCAGAGATCCGGGACAGGGAAACACCATATATTTT. Its translation: CATSRDPGQGNTIYF. V is TRBV15 and J is TRBJ1-3; 7 bases are a match to TRBD1. Germline CDR1 LNHNV, CDR2 YYDKDF (reference sequence). Germline trimming cut 0 bases from V and 4 bases from J; bases unmatched to any gene: 3. The CDR3 runs to 15 residues.

As for this clone: Mismatch with germline at one junction end may stem from a read error. The genes are TRBV7-2 and TRBJ2-6; possibly TRBD1 for D (5 bases). Germline lookup yields CDR1 SGHTA and CDR2 FQGNSA. CDR3 length equals 18 residues. The CDR3 DNA reads TGTGCCAGCAGCTTAGTTCTTCAGTCCAGGTCTGGGGCCAACGTCCCGACTTTC. It encodes CASSLVLQSRSGANVPTF.

This sequence joins TRBV5-1 and TRBJ1-4; 9 bases are shared with TRBD1. Germline trimming cut 4 bases from V and 7 bases from J; bases unmatched to any gene: 2. The CDR3 runs to 13 residues. CDR1 is SGHRS and CDR2 is YFSETQ in the germline V gene. CDR3 DNA: TGCGCCAGCAGCACGGACAGGGGTGAAAAACTGTTTTTT. Translated: CASSTDRGEKLFF.

The chain joins TRBV6-6 to TRBJ2-5; D not resolved. Trimming cost V 7 bases and J 11 bases, with 20 bases left between them. Germline V gene data show CDR1 as MNHNY and CDR2 as SVGAGI (reference sequence). The CDR3 runs 13 residues. The DNA of the CDR3 is TGTGCCAGCACCGAGAAGTATGGGGTCGGGCAGTACTTC. Amino acid sequence: CASTEKYGVGQYF.

The chain joins TRBV28 to TRBJ2-7, with D possibly TRBD1 on 5 matching bases. CDR3 length: 15 residues. V dropped 6 bases and J dropped 4 bases, with 19 bases sitting between them. Germline assignment: CDR1 MDHEN and CDR2 SYDVKM. CDR3 sequence reads: CASRSQGGQFYEQYF. The CDR3 DNA is TGTGCCAGCAGGTCTCAAGGCGGACAATTTTACGAGCAGTACTTC.

This clone was observed once. The gene calls are TRBV14 and TRBJ1-1; D gene ambiguous. This CDR3 is built from 13 residues. V was pared by 4 bases and J by 0 bases, with 6 bases between. CDR1 is SGHDN and CDR2 is FVKESK in the germline V gene. The CDR3 nucleotides are TGTGCCAGCAGCCTTAGCCTGAACACTGAAGCTTTCTTT. Protein product: CASSLSLNTEAFF. Combining the CDR3 with reference TRBV14 and TRBJ1-1 gives the whole variable domain EAGVTQFPSHSVIEKGQTVTLRCDPISGHDNLYWYRRVMGKEIKFLLHFVKESKQDESGMPNNRFLAERTGGTYSTLKVQPAELEDSGVYFCASSLSLNTEAFFGQGTRLTVV.

This clone was counted a single time. The chain has TRBV4-1 and TRBJ2-1, with 11 positions matching TRBD1. Germline CDR1 is MGHRA and CDR2 is YSYEKL. Trimming removed 4 bases from V and 9 bases from J; junction bases left unmatched: 14. The CDR3 sequence is 17 residues long. CDR3 DNA: TGCGCCAGCAGCCCGGACAGGGGGCTGCGAGGGAGGGGTGAGCAGTTCTTC. Its translation is CASSPDRGLRGRGEQFF.

The rearrangement links TRBV29-1 to TRBJ1-2; 7 bases match TRBD1. V shed 5 bases, J shed 8 bases, and the junction held 17 bases outside the gene matches. The CDR3 contains 15 residues. Germline values: CDR1 SQVTM, CDR2 ANQGSEA. CDR3 sequence: CSVRTQEDRVNGYTF. Written as DNA, the CDR3 is TGCAGCGTTCGGACTCAGGAAGACAGGGTGAACGGCTACACCTTC.

The V and J genes are TRBV19 and TRBJ2-5; 11 bases are shared with TRBD1. Germline V gene lookup returns CDR1 LNHDA and CDR2 SQIVND (reference sequence). The CDR3 length is 13 residues. Trimming removed 6 bases from V and 4 bases from J; junction bases left unmatched: 1. The CDR3 sequence: CASRDRGRETQYF. DNA of the CDR3: TGTGCCAGTAGGGACAGGGGGCGAGAGACCCAGTACTTC.

The J gene is TRBJ2-7, the V gene TRBV9, with unresolved D. This CDR3 is built from 13 residues. Deletions cut 2 bases from V and 0 bases from J, with 6 bases between. Germline V gives CDR1 SGDLS, CDR2 YYNGEE. The DNA of the CDR3 is TGTGCCAGCAGCGTGGCCGGCTCCTACGAGCAGTACTTC. This gives the protein CASSVAGSYEQYF.

The rearrangement uses TRBV19 and TRBJ1-5, with D perhaps TRBD1 (5 bases). CDR1 LNHDA and CDR2 SQIVND come from the germline V gene (reference sequence). V was trimmed by 7 bases and J by 4 bases, leaving 14 bases between them. CDR3 length: 14 amino acids. CDR3 nucleotides: TGTGCCAGTAAAAAGGCAGGGCCGAATCAGCCCCAGCATTTT. Residues: CASKKAGPNQPQHF.

The V gene is TRBV6-1, the J gene TRBJ2-2; possible D gene TRBD1, 5 bases. In germline, CDR1 is MNHNS, CDR2 SASEGT. This CDR3 has 15 amino acids. The ends were cut back, 1 base at V and 7 bases at J, with 13 bases in the middle. The CDR3 DNA sequence: TGTGCCAGCAGTGAAGTCAGGGTGGCCGACGGGGAGCTGTTTTTT. Its translation: CASSEVRVADGELFF.

The genes are TRBV5-1 and TRBJ1-1; weak D call: TRBD1 (6 bases). Germline V CDR1 and CDR2: SGHRS, YFSETQ. The CDR3 has 15 residues. Trimming stripped 3 bases from V and 4 bases from J, with 16 bases between. The CDR3 region is CASSSSGEAGTEAFF. The DNA of the CDR3 is TGCGCCAGCAGCTCTTCAGGGGAGGCTGGCACTGAAGCTTTCTTT. Full variable domain (rest looked up from reference TRBV5-1 and TRBJ1-1): KAGVTQTPRYLIKTRGQQVTLSCSPISGHRSVSWYQQTPGQGLQFLFEYFSETQRNKGNFPGRFSGRQFSNSRSEMNVSTLELGDSALYLCASSSSGEAGTEAFFGQGTRLTVV.

The V and J genes are TRBV15 and TRBJ2-3; no firm D call. The germline V and J ends were trimmed by 5 bases and 2 bases, with 14 bases remaining between them. CDR3 size: 15 residues. CDR1 is LNHNV, CDR2 YYDKDF, per germline (reference sequence). The DNA of the CDR3 is TGTGCCACCAGCCCAGAAAGACTTGTCACAGATACGCAGTATTTT. Translated: CATSPERLVTDTQYF. The full variable domain, with the rest looked up from reference TRBV15 and TRBJ2-3, is DAMVIQNPRYQVTQFGKPVTLSCSQTLNHNVMYWYQQKSSQAPKLLFHYYDKDFNNEADTPDNFQSRRPNTSFCFLDIRSPGLGDTAMYLCATSPERLVTDTQYFGPGTRLTVL.